This T cell receptor (beta chain) was found in a study of cytomegalovirus exposure and HLA in healthy donors. Sequencing was performed with immunoSEQ multiplex PCR; in TCRdb, only in-frame clones are kept and a portion is missing. The table has about 83,000 clones, around 96% seen once; the top ten hold approximately 1.4%. The trim removed 0 bases at V and 4 bases at J, leaving 4 bases unmatched. The CDR3 has 16 amino acids. Germline loops: CDR1 MGHRA, CDR2 YSYEKL. Material: PBMCs. This clonotype was obtained from a woman aged 18-29 years in good health and CMV-seronegative. The J gene is TRBJ2-1, the V gene TRBV4-1; 9 positions agree with TRBD2. CDR3: CASSQETSGFYNEQFF. CDR3 coding DNA: TGCGCCAGCAGCCAAGAAACTAGCGGGTTTTACAATGAGCAGTTCTTC.